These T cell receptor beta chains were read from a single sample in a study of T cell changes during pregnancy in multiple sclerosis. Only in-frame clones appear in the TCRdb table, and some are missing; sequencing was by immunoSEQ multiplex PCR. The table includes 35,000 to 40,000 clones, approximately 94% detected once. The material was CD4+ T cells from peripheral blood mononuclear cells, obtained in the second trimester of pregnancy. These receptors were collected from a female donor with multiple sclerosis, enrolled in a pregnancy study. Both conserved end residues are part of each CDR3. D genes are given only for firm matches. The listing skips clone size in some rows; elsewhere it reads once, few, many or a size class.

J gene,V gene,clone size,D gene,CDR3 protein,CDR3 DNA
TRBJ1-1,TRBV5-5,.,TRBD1,CASSLTGGLNTEAFF,TGTGCCAGCAGCTTGACAGGGGGGTTGAACACTGAAGCTTTCTTT
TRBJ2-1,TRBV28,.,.,CASTSGRYNEQFF,TGTGCCAGTACGAGCGGGCGTTACAATGAGCAGTTCTTC
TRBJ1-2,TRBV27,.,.,CASRTYQGMVYGYTF,TGTGCCAGCAGGACCTACCAGGGGATGGTGTATGGCTACACCTTC
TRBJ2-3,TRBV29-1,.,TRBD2,CSVRAGGGTDTQYF,TGCAGCGTTAGGGCGGGAGGAGGGACAGATACGCAGTATTTT
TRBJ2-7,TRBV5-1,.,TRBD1,CASSLRWTGPYEQYF,TGCGCCAGCAGCCTGAGATGGACAGGGCCCTACGAGCAGTACTTC
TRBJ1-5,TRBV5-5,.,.,CASSLDSTNQPQHF,TGTGCCAGCAGCTTGGACAGCACCAATCAGCCCCAGCATTTT
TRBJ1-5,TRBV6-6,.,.,CASGGGNQPQHF,TGTGCCAGCGGAGGCGGTAATCAGCCCCAGCATTTT
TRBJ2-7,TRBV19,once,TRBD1,CASGTDRGEQYF,TGTGCCAGTGGTACCGACAGGGGCGAGCAGTACTTC
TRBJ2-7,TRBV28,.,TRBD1,CASRPPGQTPYEQYF,TGTGCCAGCAGACCACCGGGACAGACCCCCTACGAGCAGTACTTC
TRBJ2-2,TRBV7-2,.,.,CASSPGDSNTGELFF,TGTGCCAGCAGCCCCGGGGACTCGAACACCGGGGAGCTGTTTTTT
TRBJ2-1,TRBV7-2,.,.,CASSPFLAGSYNEQFF,TGTGCCAGCAGCCCTTTTTTGGCCGGGTCCTACAATGAGCAGTTCTTC
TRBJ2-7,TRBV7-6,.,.,CASSQGGADYEQYF,TGTGCCAGCAGTCAAGGGGGGGCCGATTACGAGCAGTACTTC
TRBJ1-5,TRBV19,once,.,CASSRQVPNQPQHF,TGTGCCAGTAGTAGACAGGTTCCAAATCAGCCCCAGCATTTT
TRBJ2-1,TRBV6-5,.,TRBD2,CASSRTGGAHEQFF,TGTGCCAGCAGTCGAACCGGGGGGGCCCACGAGCAGTTCTTC
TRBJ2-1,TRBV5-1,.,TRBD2,CASSLKVRLAGVRIEQFF,TGCGCCAGCAGCTTGAAAGTGAGACTAGCGGGAGTTCGAATTGAGCAGTTCTTC
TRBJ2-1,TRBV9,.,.,CASSVGRDPTGLLRNEQFF,TGTGCCAGCAGCGTTGGGCGGGACCCTACGGGATTATTGAGGAATGAGCAGTTCTTC
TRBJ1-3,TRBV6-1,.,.,CASSEEVRRGGNTIYF,TGTGCCAGCAGTGAAGAGGTTCGGCGGGGTGGAAACACCATATATTTT
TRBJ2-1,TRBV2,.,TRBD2,CASSGPRGSGVDNEQFF,TGTGCCAGCAGCGGACCCCGGGGTAGCGGGGTAGACAATGAGCAGTTCTTC
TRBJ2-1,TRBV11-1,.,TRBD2,CASSTIPGGNEQFF,TGTGCCAGCAGCACAATACCGGGGGGCAATGAGCAGTTCTTC
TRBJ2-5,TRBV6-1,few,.,CASSDTHRVSETQYF,TGTGCCAGCAGTGATACTCACAGGGTCTCAGAGACCCAGTACTTC
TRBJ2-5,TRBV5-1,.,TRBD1,CASSLAAIGTDGQETQYF,TGCGCCAGCAGCTTGGCCGCTATTGGGACAGATGGCCAAGAGACCCAGTACTTC